This T cell receptor beta chain stems from a study of shared clonotypes between healthy human individuals. Each sorted subset replicate got 200 ng genomic DNA, 25,000 to 35,000 genomes. Only in-frame clones appear in the TCRdb table, and some are missing; sequencing was by immunoSEQ multiplex PCR. The sample contains roughly 850,000 clones, roughly 96% of which appear only once. Terminally differentiated effector memory CD45RA+ cells were excluded by CCR7 positive selection of CD45RO-negative cells. The CDR3 runs 14 residues. Germline values: CDR1 SGHDN, CDR2 FVKESK. V lost 3 bases and J lost 4, with 12 bases in between. Turning to this clone: Its antigen remains unidentified.

The study, taken as a whole, reports: Sampling included only blood; tissue repertoires likely differ.

The sequencing sample was made of naive CD8+ T cells sorted from blood. The TCR comes from a young man in good health. This chain links TRBV14 with TRBJ1-2, with D perhaps matching TRBD1 (6 bases). In nucleotides, the CDR3 is TGTGCCAGCAGCCACACCGCGACAGGCTATGGCTACACCTTC. This codes for CASSHTATGYGYTF.